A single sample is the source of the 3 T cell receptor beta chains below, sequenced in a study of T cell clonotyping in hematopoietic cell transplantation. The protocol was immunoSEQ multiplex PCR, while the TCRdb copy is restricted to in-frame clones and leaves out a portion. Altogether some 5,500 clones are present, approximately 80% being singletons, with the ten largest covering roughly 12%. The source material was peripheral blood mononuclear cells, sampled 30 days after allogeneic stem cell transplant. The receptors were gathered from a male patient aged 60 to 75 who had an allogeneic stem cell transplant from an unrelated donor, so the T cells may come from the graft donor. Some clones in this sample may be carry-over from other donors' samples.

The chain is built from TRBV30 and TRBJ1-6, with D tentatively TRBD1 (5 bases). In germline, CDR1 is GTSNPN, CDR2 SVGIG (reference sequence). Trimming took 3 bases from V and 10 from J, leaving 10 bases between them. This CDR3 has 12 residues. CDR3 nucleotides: TGTGCCTGGAGCCCAGGGCACTCACCCCTCCACTTT. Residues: CAWSPGHSPLHF.

The CDR3 loop reads CASSLQETQYF. The CDR3, as DNA: TGTGCCAGCAGCCTCCAAGAGACCCAGTACTTC. The chain combines TRBV6-5 with TRBJ2-5; no definite D call. Germline V gives CDR1 MNHEY, CDR2 SVGAGI. The CDR3 consists of 11 residues. V was clipped by 6 bases and J by 1 base, with 3 bases between them.

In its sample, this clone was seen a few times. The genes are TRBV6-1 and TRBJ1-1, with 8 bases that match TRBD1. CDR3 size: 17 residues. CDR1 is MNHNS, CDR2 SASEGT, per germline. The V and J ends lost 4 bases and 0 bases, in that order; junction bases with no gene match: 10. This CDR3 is CASSARQGLGVNTEAFF. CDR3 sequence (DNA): TGTGCCAGCAGTGCCCGACAGGGGTTGGGGGTGAACACTGAAGCTTTCTTT.